This T cell receptor (beta chain) was observed in a study of cytomegalovirus exposure and HLA in healthy donors. Study-level points and caveats: DRB1 had the most TCR associations and HLA-C the fewest, a later analysis found, with rates varying by HLA locus.

Only a few counts were recorded for this clone. Its specificity is unknown. Both 60 Vbeta primers and 13 Jbeta primers went into the PCR. Libraries were prepared by immunoSEQ multiplex PCR; TCRdb keeps only in-frame clonotypes and omits some of them. The sample includes 84,000 or so clones, less than 80% of them seen just once. This CDR3 region has 13 residues. Looked up from germline, CDR1 is SGHVS and CDR2 is FQNEAQ. Trimming at V came to 5 bases and at J to 5 bases, leaving 5 bases not matched to a gene. This TCR derives from a male donor in good health and CMV-seronegative. The sequenced sample consisted of PBMCs. The rearrangement joins TRBV7-8 to TRBJ1-1; 7 nucleotides align to TRBD1. The CDR3 DNA is TGTGCCAGCAGCCCAGGGGGACGGACTGAAGCTTTCTTT. Protein: CASSPGGRTEAFF.